The 31 T cell receptor beta chains in this list originate from one sample, sequenced in a study of cytomegalovirus exposure and HLA in healthy donors. PCR involved 60 Vbeta and 13 Jbeta primers. This table comes from immunoSEQ multiplex PCR, and its TCRdb copy is limited to in-frame clones, with some not included. The sample has 100,000 to 150,000 clones; 70% to 85% are singletons. Sequenced sample: PBMCs. These receptors all stem from a man younger than 35 in good health and CMV-seronegative.

This clone was observed a single time. The CDR3 reads CASSLGDRNNSPLHF. CDR3 sequence (DNA): TGTGCCAGCAGCTTAGGGGACAGAAACAATTCACCCCTCCACTTT. The rearrangement links TRBV11-2 to TRBJ1-6; TRBD1 matches at 7 bases. Unmatched junction bases numbered 4, after V lost 1 base and J lost 7 bases. This CDR3 comprises 15 residues. Germline CDR1 reads SGHAT; CDR2 reads FQNNGV.

The J gene is TRBJ2-7, the V gene TRBV9; 9 bases agree with TRBD1. Germline-derived CDR1 and CDR2 are SGDLS and YYNGEE. The J segment lost 5 bases and the V segment lost 1 base, leaving 7 bases of the junction unmatched. The length of the CDR3 is 15 residues. CDR3 protein: CASSVTGTGINEQYF. The CDR3 region has the DNA TGTGCCAGCAGCGTAACCGGGACAGGGATCAACGAGCAGTACTTC.

The rearrangement uses TRBV7-6 and TRBJ1-1, with D perhaps TRBD1 (6 bases). This CDR3 has 15 amino acids. From germline, CDR1 is SGHVS and CDR2 FNYEAQ. Deletions cut 0 bases from V and 4 bases from J, with 12 bases between. This CDR3 reads CASSLAGGGTTEAFF. Written as DNA, the CDR3 is TGTGCCAGCAGCTTAGCAGGGGGGGGTACCACTGAAGCTTTCTTT.

The V gene is TRBV28, the J gene TRBJ1-5; 7 nucleotides line up with TRBD1. Germline-derived CDR1 and CDR2 are MDHEN and SYDVKM. The V and J ends lost 5 bases and 7 bases, in that order; junction bases with no gene match: 11. The CDR3 runs 15 residues. For the CDR3, the DNA is TGTGCCAGCAGTCGGACGACAGGGAATGGGCAGCCCCAGCATTTT. It codes for CASSRTTGNGQPQHF.

This chain links TRBV7-9 with TRBJ1-1, with TRBD1 matching 7 bases. The J segment lost 0 bases and the V segment lost 1 base, leaving 2 bases of the junction unmatched. In germline, CDR1 is SEHNR, CDR2 FQNEAQ (reference sequence). The CDR3 consists of 15 residues. CDR3 amino acids: CASSLDRGMNTEAFF. The CDR3 DNA is TGTGCCAGCAGCTTAGACAGGGGTATGAACACTGAAGCTTTCTTT.

The V call is TRBV21-1, the J call TRBJ1-1; TRBD1 is taken as the D call from the table, unchecked against the DNA. TRBV21-1 corresponds to a pseudogene. CDR3 length: 15 amino acids. The CDR3 here is CASSKDYRGNTEAFF. The CDR3 coding sequence is TGTGCCAGCAGCAAGGATTACAGGGGTAACACTGAAGCTTTCTTT.

The chain couples TRBV5-1 to TRBJ2-7; 13 positions match TRBD2. CDR1 is SGHRS and CDR2 is YFSETQ in the germline V gene. CDR3 length: 17 residues. Trimming at V came to 1 base and at J to 4 bases, leaving 8 bases not matched to a gene. CDR3 amino acids: CASSLWSGTSGAYEQYF. In DNA, the CDR3 is TGCGCCAGCAGCTTGTGGTCCGGGACTAGCGGGGCGTACGAGCAGTACTTC.

This chain joins TRBV10-3 and TRBJ2-1, with TRBD1 matching 8 bases. The germline V gene has CDR1 ENHRY and CDR2 SYGVKD. The CDR3 length is 13 residues. The CDR3 spells CATGESSYNEQFF. The CDR3 coding sequence is TGTGCGACAGGGGAAAGCTCCTACAATGAGCAGTTCTTC.

Notes on this clone: One junction end disagrees with the germline gene, perhaps due to a read error. The rearrangement uses TRBV7-9 and TRBJ2-2, with TRBD2 matching over 8 bases. Germline V gene sequence: CDR1 SEHNR, CDR2 FQNEAQ (reference sequence). This CDR3 has 16 residues. The CDR3 is CSSSLGSGKNTGELFF. For the CDR3, the DNA is TGTTCCAGCAGCTTAGGTAGCGGGAAGAACACCGGGGAGCTGTTTTTT.

This chain connects TRBV5-4 to TRBJ2-1, with 7 positions matching TRBD1. This CDR3 is built from 20 residues. CDR1 and CDR2 (germline): SGHNT, YYREEE (reference sequence). Trimming cost V 4 bases and J 0 bases; bases outside gene matches: 19. The CDR3 bases are TGTGCCAGCAGCCCGCGGACAGGACCGCGGGCCATCTTCTCCTACAATGAGCAGTTCTTC. It codes for CASSPRTGPRAIFSYNEQFF.

This clone was detected a few times. This chain uses TRBV27 with TRBJ2-1, with TRBD1 as a possible D gene (5 bases). The germline V and J ends were trimmed by 4 bases and 6 bases, with 10 bases remaining between them. The germline CDR1 and CDR2 sequences are MNHEY and SMNVEV (reference sequence). This CDR3 is built from 13 residues. The CDR3 is CASSWQGGNEQFF. The DNA for the CDR3 is TGTGCCAGCAGTTGGCAGGGTGGCAATGAGCAGTTCTTC.

This chain connects TRBV7-3 to TRBJ2-1; 9 positions match TRBD2. The CDR3 contains 16 residues. J gave up 5 bases and V 3 bases, and 8 bases lay outside the gene matches. Germline lookup yields CDR1 SGHTA and CDR2 FQGTGA. Here the CDR3 DNA reads TGTGCCAGCAGCTTCGGAGCGGGGGGTTCACACAATGAGCAGTTCTTC. It codes for CASSFGAGGSHNEQFF.

This sequence joins TRBV9 and TRBJ2-1, with 10 nucleotides matching TRBD1. This CDR3 has 15 residues. Trimming removed 0 bases from V and 5 bases from J; junction bases left unmatched: 2. The germline V gene has CDR1 SGDLS and CDR2 YYNGEE. CDR3 residues: CASSVGDRGNNEQFF. For the CDR3, the DNA is TGTGCCAGCAGCGTAGGGGACAGGGGAAACAATGAGCAGTTCTTC.

The CDR3 loop reads CASSESGVYQPQHF. The CDR3 nucleotides are TGCGCCAGCAGTGAGTCGGGCGTATATCAGCCCCAGCATTTT. V and J are TRBV10-2 and TRBJ1-5, with unresolved D. The V end was cut by 0 bases, the J end by 5 bases, with 8 bases between. Germline V gives CDR1 WSHSY, CDR2 SAAADI. The CDR3 length is 14 residues.

This chain joins TRBV6-1 and TRBJ1-2; 9 bases match TRBD1. The V gene's germline CDR1 is MNHNS and CDR2 SASEGT. V shed 8 bases and J 5 bases; nucleotides not matched to a gene: 9. There are 14 residues in the CDR3. The CDR3 DNA reads TGTGCCAGCCGACCGGGACAGGGTGGGTATGGCTACACCTTC. This gives the protein CASRPGQGGYGYTF.

V usage is TRBV18 and J usage is TRBJ1-2, with 8 positions matching TRBD1. The CDR3 has 13 amino acids. Looked up from germline, CDR1 is KGHSH and CDR2 is LQKENI. Losses at the gene ends were 3 bases for V and 6 bases for J; bases not matched to a gene: 3. CDR3 coding DNA: TGTGCCAGCTCACCTCAGGGGGCGGATGGCTACACCTTC. This translates into CASSPQGADGYTF.

J is TRBJ1-1 and V is TRBV5-5; D is perhaps TRBD1 (6 bases). The V end lost 0 bases, the J end lost 10 bases, and 10 bases lay between the germline ends. Germline V lookup: CDR1 SGHKS, CDR2 YYEKEE (reference sequence). This CDR3 is 12 amino acids long. CDR3: CASSLGQGRAFF. DNA of the CDR3: TGTGCCAGCAGCTTGGGGCAGGGGAGAGCTTTCTTT.

The sample holds a few counts of this clone. V and J are TRBV6-5 and TRBJ1-1; 8 bases align to TRBD1. V trimming: 7 bases; J trimming: 11 bases; junction bases outside the gene matches: 9. The CDR3 runs to 12 residues. The germline gives CDR1 MNHEY, CDR2 SVGAGI. CDR3 DNA: TGTGCCAGCACTAACAGGGGGGACAGGGCTTTCTTT. Amino acids: CASTNRGDRAFF.

A few counts support this clone. J is TRBJ2-1 and V is TRBV7-8; 12 positions match TRBD2. V shed 5 bases and J 7 bases; nucleotides not matched to a gene: 6. Germline V gene sequence: CDR1 SGHVS, CDR2 FQNEAQ. The length of the CDR3 is 15 residues. The CDR3 sequence is CASSETSGGYNEQFF. CDR3 nucleotide sequence: TGTGCCAGCAGCGAGACTAGCGGGGGTTATAATGAGCAGTTCTTC.

This sequence joins TRBV28 and TRBJ1-1; TRBD1 aligns across 8 bases. Germline-derived CDR1 and CDR2 are MDHEN and SYDVKM. V was pared by 6 bases and J by 5 bases, with 8 bases of the junction left unmatched. The CDR3 is 14 amino acids. This chain's CDR3 is CASRPRGRWTEAFF. The CDR3 bases are TGTGCCAGCAGACCCAGGGGGCGTTGGACTGAAGCTTTCTTT.

The chain has TRBV7-2 and TRBJ1-4, with D possibly matching TRBD1 (5 bases). This CDR3 contains 17 residues. The germline V gene has CDR1 SGHTA and CDR2 FQGNSA. V lost 5 bases and J 7 bases, leaving 23 bases between the germline ends. For the CDR3, the DNA is TGTGCCAGCAGCGCTCGTGGGGGGGTCGTAAAGAGTGAAAAACTGTTTTTT. It specifies CASSARGGVVKSEKLFF.

The genes are TRBV5-4 and TRBJ2-1; no clear D gene. The CDR3 totals 16 residues. Trimming removed 6 bases from V and 5 bases from J, with 21 bases in between. The germline CDR1 and CDR2 sequences are SGHNT and YYREEE (reference sequence). The CDR3 spells CASTHQLRPLNNEQFF. The CDR3 region has the DNA TGTGCCAGCACTCACCAACTTCGCCCCCTCAACAATGAGCAGTTCTTC.

The rearrangement joins TRBV7-2 to TRBJ2-3, with no clear D. Germline lookup yields CDR1 SGHTA and CDR2 FQGNSA. The CDR3 has 16 residues. V lost 3 bases and J 1 base, leaving 14 bases between the germline ends. CDR3 nucleotide sequence: TGTGCCAGCAGCTTCCATTTACCCAAGCGCACAGATACGCAGTATTTT. Translated: CASSFHLPKRTDTQYF.

The chain couples TRBV14 to TRBJ1-1; TRBD1 might be the D (6 bases). The CDR3 runs to 15 residues. Trimming removed 5 bases from V and 5 bases from J, with 18 bases in between. The V gene's germline CDR1 is SGHDN and CDR2 FVKESK. The CDR3 bases are TGTGCCAGCAGCATGACGACAGGATGGGGGACTGAAGCTTTCTTT. As protein: CASSMTTGWGTEAFF.

The chain is built from TRBV7-2 and TRBJ2-3, with 14 bases lining up with TRBD2. The CDR3 runs to 17 residues. With V trimmed by 0 bases and J by 8 bases, 7 bases remained unmatched. Germline V lookup: CDR1 SGHTA, CDR2 FQGNSA. Written as DNA, the CDR3 is TGTGCCAGCAGCTTAGCCCCGGGACTAGCGGGGGTTTCTACGCAGTATTTT. It encodes CASSLAPGLAGVSTQYF.

The J gene is TRBJ1-2, the V gene TRBV7-9; TRBD1 aligns across 9 bases. CDR3 length: 15 amino acids. Germline assignment: CDR1 SEHNR and CDR2 FQNEAQ (reference sequence). V lost 5 bases to trimming and J lost 2 bases; unmatched junction nucleotides: 6. The CDR3 loop is CASSISGQGNYGYTF. CDR3 coding DNA: TGTGCCAGCAGCATCTCCGGACAGGGGAACTATGGCTACACCTTC.

V and J are TRBV6-6 and TRBJ1-2; 8 positions match TRBD1. This CDR3 is 14 amino acids long. Germline values: CDR1 MNHNY, CDR2 SVGAGI (reference sequence). V lost 0 bases, J lost 3 bases, and 0 bases stayed unmatched. The CDR3 sequence is CASSYSTGDYGYTF. The CDR3 DNA reads TGTGCCAGCAGTTACTCGACAGGGGACTATGGCTACACCTTC.

This chain links TRBV27 with TRBJ1-1; 12 nucleotides agree with TRBD1. The V segment lost 5 bases and the J segment 4 bases; nucleotides outside the gene matches: 5. The CDR3 runs to 15 residues. Germline values: CDR1 MNHEY, CDR2 SMNVEV (reference sequence). CDR3 amino acids: CASSPRDRGLTEAFF. CDR3 sequence (DNA): TGTGCCAGCAGTCCCCGGGACAGGGGGCTCACTGAAGCTTTCTTT.

The chain recombines TRBV19 with TRBJ2-5, with TRBD2 as a possible D gene (5 bases). The CDR3 has 14 residues. Trimming took off 1 base at V and 5 bases at J, with 11 bases between the two ends. Germline CDR1 and CDR2: LNHDA and SQIVND (reference sequence). CDR3 residues: CASSIGLGGETQYF. CDR3 in DNA: TGTGCCAGTAGTATAGGTCTTGGCGGGGAGACCCAGTACTTC.

This chain links TRBV9 with TRBJ2-2; D is perhaps TRBD1 (5 bases). Trimming removed 4 bases at V and 4 bases at J, with 17 bases between. Looked up from germline, CDR1 is SGDLS and CDR2 is YYNGEE. The CDR3 has 16 residues. The CDR3 reads CASSLGSGLSTGELFF. CDR3 nucleotide sequence: TGTGCCAGCAGCCTTGGATCAGGGCTTAGCACCGGGGAGCTGTTTTTT.

The gene calls are TRBV9 and TRBJ1-1; weak D call: TRBD1 (6 bases). Trimming cost V 1 base and J 0 bases, with 10 bases left between them. Germline CDR1 reads SGDLS; CDR2 reads YYNGEE. This CDR3 region has 15 residues. CDR3 protein: CASSVSTGMNTEAFF. In DNA form, the CDR3 reads TGTGCCAGCAGCGTATCTACAGGGATGAACACTGAAGCTTTCTTT.